This T cell receptor (beta chain) was recovered during a study of control samples from healthy donors and cancer patients (dated by TCRdb to the early 2020s). Reading the germline V gene gives CDR1 SGHRS and CDR2 YFSETQ. There are 15 amino acids in the CDR3, from cysteine to phenylalanine inclusive. Only the CDR3 part of the read is kept: 45 bases, read in frame from the first base. The junction carries 4 bases between V and J, which are trimmed by 0 bases and 0 bases respectively. Comment on this clone: There is no known antigen for this receptor. There are no base qualities to consult, and no much larger clone falls within one base.

To prepare the library, the immunoSEQ multiplex PCR assay was applied. The immuneACCESS repertoire file appears here via TCRdb, limited to in-frame rearrangements. These files lack a portion of the clones; in checked studies, under half of the deficit traces to unresolved V genes, and the cause of the others is not known. Here the sample has some 120,000 clones; 80% to 90% occur a single time. The ten largest clones add up to 2.9% of the sample. Sequencing input: blood. This chain is built from TRBV5-1 and TRBJ1-6, with no confident D gene call. The origin of this receptor is a man in his 60s in good health. The DNA sequence is TGCGCCAGCAGCTTGGAAAACTCCTATAATTCACCCCTCCACTTT. This encodes CASSLENSYNSPLHF.